Below, one TCR beta chain is given with its context. The data were obtained in a study of shared clonotypes between healthy human individuals. Several immunoSEQ plates received, in even portions, the genomic DNA of each subset. Some clones are missing from TCRdb's copy, which holds only in-frame ones; the method was immunoSEQ multiplex PCR. Among around 1 million clones listed, approximately 76% were seen once. This CDR3 contains 13 residues. V was shortened by 7 bases and J by 1 base, with 5 bases between the two germline ends. From germline, CDR1 is SEHNR and CDR2 FQNEAQ (reference sequence). The sequence was collected from a young man in good health. The chain is built from TRBV7-9 and TRBJ2-6; the D is unclear. The sample taken for sequencing was memory CD4+ T cells sorted from blood. Specified subset: CD45RA-negative fraction. CDR3 nucleotides: TGTGCCAGCACCAAATCTGGGGCCAACGTCCTGACTTTC. This gives the protein CASTKSGANVLTF.